This T cell receptor beta chain derives from a study of post-analysis software for immune sequencing data. Notes on the study in general: With TRBV5-6, TRBV5-1 and TRBV20-1 included, several TRBV segments were more frequent in patients than in controls. Patients with multiple sclerosis recorded significantly lower normalized Chao1 diversity than controls, the study found.

V lost 4 bases, J lost 5 bases, and 11 bases lay in between. Germline V gene data show CDR1 as SGHRS and CDR2 as YFSETQ. This CDR3 has 13 amino acids. In regard to this clonotype: Its antigen is not identified.

cDNA libraries of TCR beta carried unique molecular identifiers. Via MiXCR, TCRdb re-called the PCR reads, giving one row per CDR3 protein. The table lists about 820,000 distinct CDR3 sequences, approximately 50% of them singletons. V and J are TRBV5-1 and TRBJ2-3, with D unresolved. Sample: blood. The TCR sequence derives from a girl aged 5 to 17 with multiple sclerosis. The CDR3 region is CASSQFVLDTQYF. CDR3 DNA sequence: TGCGCCAGCAGCCAATTCGTCTTAGATACGCAGTATTTT.